This passage covers 4 T cell receptor beta chains from one sample sequenced in a study of vaccination effects on CD4 cells after COVID-19. Assay used: immunoSEQ multiplex PCR; TCRdb lists only in-frame clones, some missing. The data show around 66,000 clones, with around two thirds seen just once and 2.2% held by the top ten. These receptors have no identified antigens. Cells that had been cultured for 9 to 10 days were the source of isolated CD4+ T cells. The cohort was immunized with two doses of either the BNT162b2 or mRNA-1273 vaccine. Sequences were derived from CD4+ T cells from PBMCs cultured without peptide, sampled after COVID-19 vaccination. The source is a human donor who received a COVID-19 vaccine.

The chain employs TRBV5-1 and TRBJ2-3, with 10 bases that match TRBD1. The CDR3 has 17 amino acids. Trimming cost V 4 bases and J 3 bases; bases outside gene matches: 11. CDR1 is SGHRS, CDR2 YFSETQ, per germline. The CDR3 nucleotides are TGCGCCAGCAGCACCGGGACAGGGGCGTTTAGTACAGATACGCAGTATTTT. As protein: CASSTGTGAFSTDTQYF. The complete variable domain, with remaining parts taken from reference TRBV5-1 and TRBJ2-3, reads KAGVTQTPRYLIKTRGQQVTLSCSPISGHRSVSWYQQTPGQGLQFLFEYFSETQRNKGNFPGRFSGRQFSNSRSEMNVSTLELGDSALYLCASSTGTGAFSTDTQYFGPGTRLTVL.

This chain joins TRBV2 and TRBJ2-1, with 9 bases lining up with TRBD2. The CDR3 spans 14 residues. With 1 base clipped from V and 9 bases from J, the junction kept 4 bases outside the gene matches. Germline values: CDR1 SNHLY, CDR2 FYNNEI. In DNA form, the CDR3 reads TGTGCCAGCAGTGAAGGCAGCGGGGGGTTTGAGCAGTTCTTC. This gives the protein CASSEGSGGFEQFF.

This chain links TRBV5-8 with TRBJ2-7, with TRBD1 identical over 7 bases. Germline V gives CDR1 SGHTS, CDR2 YDEGEE. After removal of 1 base from V and 5 bases from J, the junction contained 9 bases not matched to a gene. The CDR3 loop spans 15 amino acids. The CDR3 coding sequence is TGTGCCAGCAGCTTGTACGGGACAGTTGGCCACGAGCAGTACGTC. Translated, it gives CASSLYGTVGHEQYV.

The V gene is TRBV21-1, the J gene TRBJ2-7; TRBD1, the table's D call, was not compared with the DNA. TRBV21-1 has pseudogene status. The CDR3 has 14 residues. The CDR3 DNA reads TGTGCCAGCAGCAATAATGGGGGCTATTACGAGCAGTACGTC. Translated, it gives CASSNNGGYYEQYV.